The 10 T cell receptor beta chains reported below all come from one sample, sequenced in a study of regulatory T cells in long-lasting Graves disease. CDR3 regions were amplified by Arm-PCR using iRepertoire HTBI primers to build TCR beta libraries. TCRdb redid the calling of the multiplex PCR reads with MiXCR, one entry per CDR3 protein. The sample includes 440,000 or so distinct CDR3 sequences, about 15% seen only once; the top ten take about 10%. The time point here: newly diagnosed GD, antithyroid drugs for less than 3 months. Extracted PBMC RNA gave rise to the TCR library. This sample also belongs to another study, concerning T cells in Graves' hyperthyroidism and ophthalmopathy.

The sequenced sample was peripheral blood mononuclear cells (PBMCs), obtained at new diagnosis, from a patient treated with antithyroid drugs. The receptor source for this set is a young woman with Graves disease.

This clonotype was seen many times. The CDR3 nucleotides read TGCAGTGCTAGAGACTCGGGACAGGGGGACACCGGGGAGCTGTTTTTT. Amino acids: CSARDSGQGDTGELFF. This chain uses TRBV20-1 with TRBJ2-2; 11 nucleotides line up with TRBD1. The junction had 3 bases not matched to a gene; V was cut back by 0 bases and J by 3 bases. From germline, CDR1 is DFQATT and CDR2 SNEGSKA (reference sequence). The CDR3 spans 16 residues.

In its sample, this clonotype was seen many times. The chain joins TRBV4-3 to TRBJ2-7; the D is unclear. The CDR3 contains 14 residues. In germline, CDR1 is LGHNA, CDR2 YSLEER. V was clipped by 0 bases and J by 6 bases, with 12 bases between them. This CDR3 reads CASSQDLSAREQYF. Here the CDR3 DNA reads TGCGCCAGCAGCCAAGATCTTTCGGCGCGCGAGCAGTACTTC.

The sample holds many counts of this clonotype. The chain joins TRBV18 to TRBJ1-1; D remains unclear. Germline-derived CDR1 and CDR2 are KGHSH and LQKENI. Trimming removed 4 bases at V and 2 bases at J, with 11 bases between. The CDR3 runs to 14 residues. The CDR3 spells CASSRAALNTEAFF. The CDR3 bases are TGTGCCAGCTCACGAGCAGCACTAAACACTGAAGCTTTCTTT.

As for this clonotype: At one end, the junction sequence differs from germline, possibly due to a read error. This sequence joins TRBV11-2 and TRBJ1-1; D not certain. The CDR3 spans 13 residues. The V gene's germline CDR1 is SGHAT and CDR2 FQNNGV. As DNA, the CDR3 is TGTGCCAGCAGCTTAGTGGCGAACACTGAAGTTTTCTTT. This encodes CASSLVANTEVFF. Looking up the rest from reference TRBV11-2 and TRBJ1-1 gives the full variable domain: EAGVAQSPRYKIIEKRQSVAFWCNPISGHATLYWYQQILGQGPKLLIQFQNNGVVDDSQLPKDRFSAERLKGVDSTLKIQPAKLEDSAVYLCASSLVANTEVFFGQGTRLTVV.

The J gene is TRBJ2-1, the V gene TRBV20-1; 8 bases agree with TRBD2. Germline trimming cut 1 base from V and 4 bases from J; bases unmatched to any gene: 6. Germline-derived CDR1 and CDR2 are DFQATT and SNEGSKA (reference sequence). CDR3 length: 15 amino acids. The CDR3 region has the DNA TGCAGTGCTAGAGGGGCGGGGGGACATTACAATGAGCAGTTCTTC. Protein product: CSARGAGGHYNEQFF.

Ten or more counts support this clonotype. The genes are TRBV7-9 and TRBJ2-1, with D hard to call. Germline values: CDR1 SEHNR, CDR2 FQNEAQ (reference sequence). The CDR3 spans 14 residues. V was clipped by 1 base and J by 0 bases, with 4 bases between them. This chain's CDR3 is CASSLDGSYNEQFF. The CDR3 DNA reads as TGTGCCAGCAGCTTAGACGGCTCCTACAATGAGCAGTTCTTC.

This clonotype turned up a few times. The chain couples TRBV11-3 to TRBJ2-1; 7 nucleotides match TRBD2. There are 15 residues in the CDR3. Germline lookup yields CDR1 SGHNT and CDR2 YENEEA. V was clipped by 1 base and J by 4 bases; unmatched bases: 4. The CDR3 loop reads CASSLVGGRYNEQFF. CDR3 nucleotide sequence: TGTGCCAGCAGCTTAGTTGGCGGGAGATACAATGAGCAGTTCTTC.

Many counts were recorded for this clonotype. The chain joins TRBV11-2 to TRBJ1-4; D not resolved. CDR3 length: 15 amino acids. V gave up 0 bases and J gave up 0 bases, with 5 bases separating them. The germline gives CDR1 SGHAT, CDR2 FQNNGV. DNA of the CDR3: TGTGCCAGCAGCTTAGAACGAGCAACTAATGAAAAACTGTTTTTT. Its protein product is CASSLERATNEKLFF.

This clonotype was found a few times. Here the CDR3 reads CASSLAFGGYGDGGTQYF. In DNA, the CDR3 is TGTGCCAGCAGCTTAGCATTCGGCGGGTACGGTGATGGAGGGACCCAGTACTTC. This sequence joins TRBV11-2 and TRBJ2-5; D is perhaps TRBD2 (5 bases). The V end lost 1 base, the J end lost 7 bases, and 25 bases lay between the germline ends. Germline values: CDR1 SGHAT, CDR2 FQNNGV. This CDR3 has 18 residues.

V and J are TRBV6-2 or TRBV6-3 and TRBJ2-7, with 7 bases aligning to TRBD2. V was pared by 2 bases and J by 4 bases, with 8 bases of the junction left unmatched. The CDR3 runs 15 residues. CDR1 MNHEY and CDR2 SVGEGT come from the germline V gene. The CDR3 protein is CASSYPRDYLYEQYF. DNA of the CDR3: TGTGCCAGCAGTTACCCCCGGGACTACCTTTACGAGCAGTACTTC.